The 30 T cell receptor beta chains presented below share a single source sample, sequenced in a study of blood T cell repertoires in COVID-19 (dated by TCRdb to the early 2020s). The library was produced with the immunoSEQ multiplex PCR assay. TCRdb retrieved this table from immuneACCESS and kept in-frame rearrangements only. Not all clones are present; in checked studies, unresolved V genes account for under half, and no reason is known for the remainder. The sample table lists some 400,000 clones, around 89% of them with a count of one. The ten biggest clones cover approximately 1.2% of the sample. Sequenced input: PBMCs or T cells enriched from blood (not recorded which). These receptors were obtained from a young man who had recovered from COVID-19.

V is TRBV7-9 and J is TRBJ2-7; 7 nucleotides agree with TRBD2. CDR1 is SEHNR and CDR2 is FQNEAQ in the germline V gene (reference sequence). The CDR3 has 16 residues. V gave up 5 bases and J gave up 5 bases; unmatched junction bases: 15. For the CDR3, the DNA is TGTGCCAGCAGCCGCCTGGTGGGAGCGGGGTACGACGAGCAGTACTTC. This sequence encodes CASSRLVGAGYDEQYF. The variable domain in full, completed from reference TRBV7-9 and TRBJ2-7, reads DTGVSQNPRHKITKRGQNVTFRCDPISEHNRLYWYRQTLGQGPEFLTYFQNEAQLEKSRLLSDRFSAERPKGSFSTLEIQRTEQGDSAMYLCASSRLVGAGYDEQYFGPGTRLTVT.

This rearrangement joins TRBV2 to TRBJ1-2; 7 nucleotides align to TRBD1. The CDR3 is made up of 13 amino acids. V shed 10 bases and J 2 bases; nucleotides not matched to a gene: 7. Germline V lookup: CDR1 SNHLY, CDR2 FYNNEI. The DNA of the CDR3 is TGTGCCATCTCGAAGACAGGGAACTATGGCTACACCTTC. It translates to CAISKTGNYGYTF.

Details on this clone: Other DNA sequences within the sample encode an identical CDR3. J is TRBJ2-3 and V is TRBV5-1; 7 nucleotides line up with TRBD1. Germline V gene sequence: CDR1 SGHRS, CDR2 YFSETQ. V was clipped by 5 bases and J by 3 bases; unmatched bases: 6. The CDR3 runs 14 residues. CDR3 in DNA: TGCGCCAGCAGTTCTGGGACAGATACAGATACGCAGTATTTT. Protein sequence: CASSSGTDTDTQYF. The variable domain in full, with the rest retrieved from reference TRBV5-1 and TRBJ2-3, is KAGVTQTPRYLIKTRGQQVTLSCSPISGHRSVSWYQQTPGQGLQFLFEYFSETQRNKGNFPGRFSGRQFSNSRSEMNVSTLELGDSALYLCASSSGTDTDTQYFGPGTRLTVL.

The rearrangement links TRBV19 to TRBJ2-6, with D perhaps matching TRBD1 (5 bases). This CDR3 contains 14 residues. Per germline, CDR1 LNHDA and CDR2 SQIVND (reference sequence). Trimming shortened V by 10 bases and J by 2 bases, and 12 bases separated the two germline ends. The CDR3 region has the DNA TGTGCCATCGCTAAGGGGCCTGGGGCCAACGTCCTGACTTTC. Translation gives CAIAKGPGANVLTF.

The chain recombines TRBV5-6 with TRBJ2-7; 7 bases agree with TRBD1. CDR1 SGHDT and CDR2 YYEEEE come from the germline V gene. With V trimmed by 1 base and J by 3 bases, 1 base remained unmatched. The CDR3 is 13 residues long. The CDR3 DNA follows: TGTGCCAGCAGCTTGAGACAGGGCTACGAGCAGTACTTC. Its protein product is CASSLRQGYEQYF.

The chain couples TRBV5-5 to TRBJ1-6; TRBD1 matches 8 bases. This CDR3 region has 15 residues. V shed 2 bases and J 10 bases; nucleotides not matched to a gene: 8. In germline, CDR1 is SGHKS, CDR2 YYEKEE (reference sequence). Here the CDR3 reads CASSFGGQGFSPLHF. DNA of the CDR3: TGTGCCAGCAGCTTTGGTGGACAGGGCTTCTCACCCCTCCACTTT.

This chain links TRBV4-2 with TRBJ1-5; 7 bases map to TRBD1. Trimming at V came to 0 bases and at J to 6 bases, leaving 5 bases not matched to a gene. This CDR3 region has 15 residues. The germline CDR1 and CDR2 sequences are LGHNA and YNFKEQ. The CDR3 region is CASSQEGQGGQPQHF. The DNA of the CDR3 is TGTGCCAGCAGCCAAGAAGGGCAGGGGGGTCAGCCCCAGCATTTT.

The CDR3 DNA follows: TGTGCCACCAGCAGAGTTTCGAATTCACCCCTCCACTTT. Protein product: CATSRVSNSPLHF. The chain recombines TRBV15 with TRBJ1-6; D is ambiguous. The length of the CDR3 is 13 residues. The ends were cut back, 1 base at V and 7 bases at J, with 5 bases in the middle. Germline V gives CDR1 LNHNV, CDR2 YYDKDF (reference sequence).

The rearrangement joins TRBV24-1 to TRBJ2-1; TRBD2 matches 10 bases. Germline V gene lookup returns CDR1 KGHDR and CDR2 SFDVKD. J was trimmed by 9 bases and V by 3 bases; bases with no gene match: 13. The CDR3 totals 17 residues. This CDR3 reads CATSDPPGSGLATEQFF. The CDR3 DNA reads as TGTGCCACCAGTGATCCACCGGGTTCGGGACTAGCGACTGAGCAGTTCTTC.

This clone was picked up a small number of times. The genes are TRBV14 and TRBJ2-1; the match to TRBD2 covers 11 bases. J was trimmed by 2 bases and V by 5 bases; bases with no gene match: 2. The CDR3 covers 15 residues. Germline-derived CDR1 and CDR2 are SGHDN and FVKESK. DNA of the CDR3: TGTGCCAGCAGCAAACTAGCGGGAGCCTACAATGAGCAGTTCTTC. Protein product: CASSKLAGAYNEQFF. The variable domain in full, with the rest retrieved from reference TRBV14 and TRBJ2-1, is EAGVTQFPSHSVIEKGQTVTLRCDPISGHDNLYWYRRVMGKEIKFLLHFVKESKQDESGMPNNRFLAERTGGTYSTLKVQPAELEDSGVYFCASSKLAGAYNEQFFGPGTRLTVL.

The gene calls are TRBV3-1 (or the pseudogene TRBV3-2) and TRBJ2-1; D remains ambiguous. This CDR3 spans 15 amino acids. V dropped 1 base and J dropped 7 bases, with 14 bases sitting between them. The germline V gene has CDR1 LGHDT and CDR2 YNNKEL (reference sequence). CDR3 amino acids: CASSQVGSSENEQFF. DNA of the CDR3: TGTGCCAGCAGCCAAGTGGGCAGTTCGGAAAATGAGCAGTTCTTC.

The gene calls are TRBV28 and TRBJ1-5; TRBD1 is a possible D gene (6 bases). Trimming pared 5 bases from V and 0 bases from J, leaving 17 bases between. The CDR3 is 17 amino acids. CDR1 and CDR2 from the germline V gene are MDHEN and SYDVKM. CDR3 region: CASSPTTGTLSNQPQHF. The CDR3 coding sequence is TGTGCCAGCAGTCCGACAACAGGGACGCTTAGCAATCAGCCCCAGCATTTT.

The chain joins TRBV5-4 to TRBJ1-5; 8 bases match TRBD1. This CDR3 spans 17 amino acids. Germline loops: CDR1 SGHNT, CDR2 YYREEE (reference sequence). Trimming at V came to 4 bases and at J to 1 base, leaving 10 bases not matched to a gene. CDR3 region: CASSPPQGARSNQPQHF. As DNA, the CDR3 is TGTGCCAGCAGCCCACCCCAGGGGGCGAGGAGCAATCAGCCCCAGCATTTT.

The V call is TRBV11-2, the J call TRBJ2-1; the match to TRBD2 covers 11 bases. Germline V CDR1 and CDR2: SGHAT, FQNNGV. The CDR3 is 16 residues long. The trim removed 1 base at V and 12 bases at J, leaving 11 bases unmatched. For the CDR3, the DNA is TGTGCCAGCAGCTTAGCCTCAGGAACTAGCGGGGGTGGGCAGTTCTTC. Amino acid sequence: CASSLASGTSGGGQFF.

The rearrangement joins TRBV11-2 to TRBJ1-1, with D perhaps matching TRBD1 (5 bases). Trimming took 3 bases from V and 11 from J, leaving 10 bases between them. Germline V CDR1 and CDR2: SGHAT, FQNNGV. The CDR3 is 11 residues long. The CDR3 loop is CASSFRVGAFF. The CDR3 nucleotides are TGTGCCAGCAGCTTCAGGGTAGGGGCTTTCTTT.

This clone was detected once. The chain links TRBV3-1 (or the pseudogene TRBV3-2) to TRBJ1-1; the D gene is possibly TRBD1 (5 bases). This CDR3 comprises 16 residues. V lost 1 base and J lost 5, with 17 bases in between. CDR1 is LGHDT and CDR2 is YNNKEL in the germline V gene (reference sequence). The CDR3 loop is CASSQAAWGSHTEAFF. The CDR3 DNA reads as TGTGCCAGCAGCCAAGCTGCGTGGGGCTCGCATACTGAAGCTTTCTTT.

The chain is built from TRBV4-1 and TRBJ2-1, with TRBD1 matching 10 bases. J lost 3 bases, V lost 1 base, and 6 bases had no gene match. This CDR3 is built from 17 residues. The germline V gene encodes CDR1 MGHRA and CDR2 YSYEKL. Here the CDR3 reads CASSQVPGTGDYNEQFF. The DNA of the CDR3 is TGCGCCAGCAGCCAAGTACCCGGGACAGGGGACTACAATGAGCAGTTCTTC.

This chain uses TRBV7-6 with TRBJ2-2, with 10 positions matching TRBD2. CDR1 is SGHVS, CDR2 FNYEAQ, per germline. The CDR3 loop spans 15 amino acids. The V segment lost 6 bases and the J segment 1 base; nucleotides outside the gene matches: 2. The CDR3 DNA is TGTGCCAGCAGAAGGACTAGCGGGAACACCGGGGAGCTGTTTTTT. It translates to CASRRTSGNTGELFF.

The chain combines TRBV6-6 with TRBJ1-2; D gene ambiguous. The CDR3 is made up of 14 amino acids. V was pared by 2 bases and J by 4 bases, with 11 bases between. Germline V gene data show CDR1 as MNHNY and CDR2 as SVGAGI (reference sequence). CDR3 sequence: CASSYDTPTYGYTF. CDR3 sequence (DNA): TGTGCCAGCAGTTACGACACACCCACCTATGGCTACACCTTC.

The rearrangement links TRBV30 to TRBJ2-7, with 7 bases aligning to TRBD1. CDR1 is GTSNPN, CDR2 SVGIG, per germline (reference sequence). The trim removed 5 bases at V and 1 base at J, leaving 14 bases unmatched. The CDR3 is made up of 16 amino acids. CDR3: CAWRGDGTVYSYEQYF. CDR3 in DNA: TGTGCCTGGCGTGGGGATGGGACAGTTTATTCCTACGAGCAGTACTTC.

This clone has just one count. The J gene is TRBJ1-1, the V gene TRBV5-4, with 9 positions matching TRBD1. In germline, CDR1 is SGHNT, CDR2 YYREEE (reference sequence). V gave up 4 bases and J gave up 1 base; unmatched junction bases: 8. The CDR3 runs to 16 residues. The CDR3, as DNA: TGTGCCAGCAGCCTTAACCGGGACAGGGCGAACACTGAAGCTTTCTTT. This gives the protein CASSLNRDRANTEAFF.

The J gene is TRBJ2-3, the V gene TRBV27, with 7 bases identical to TRBD2. Germline lookup yields CDR1 MNHEY and CDR2 SMNVEV (reference sequence). J lost 5 bases, V lost 6 bases, and 14 bases had no gene match. The CDR3 loop spans 16 amino acids. CDR3 loop: CASSLRLAPNLDTQYF. CDR3 bases: TGTGCCAGCAGCCTTCGACTAGCCCCCAATCTAGATACGCAGTATTTT.

The genes are TRBV7-8 and TRBJ2-3; 7 bases line up with TRBD2. With 5 bases clipped from V and 2 bases from J, the junction kept 10 bases outside the gene matches. CDR3 length: 16 residues. Germline CDR1 and CDR2: SGHVS and FQNEAQ. CDR3 protein: CASSLKFRDYTDTQYF. CDR3 bases: TGTGCCAGCAGCCTGAAATTTCGGGACTACACAGATACGCAGTATTTT.

The J gene is TRBJ2-1, the V gene TRBV24-1, with D tentatively TRBD1 (5 bases). V gave up 9 bases and J gave up 9 bases, with 23 bases separating them. The CDR3 totals 15 residues. CDR1 KGHDR and CDR2 SFDVKD come from the germline V gene. The CDR3 sequence: CATAPPGRESSEQFF. Here the CDR3 DNA reads TGTGCCACCGCCCCACCCGGCAGGGAAAGTAGTGAGCAGTTCTTC.

The rearrangement links TRBV7-9 to TRBJ2-3; D may be TRBD1 (5 bases). CDR1 and CDR2 (germline): SEHNR, FQNEAQ (reference sequence). V shed 0 bases and J shed 2 bases, with 6 bases lying between them. The CDR3 covers 14 residues. The CDR3 DNA reads TGTGCCAGCAGCTTAGCACAGGTCACAGATACGCAGTATTTT. Translated: CASSLAQVTDTQYF. Looking up the rest from reference TRBV7-9 and TRBJ2-3 gives the full variable domain: DTGVSQNPRHKITKRGQNVTFRCDPISEHNRLYWYRQTLGQGPEFLTYFQNEAQLEKSRLLSDRFSAERPKGSFSTLEIQRTEQGDSAMYLCASSLAQVTDTQYFGPGTRLTVL.

This chain links TRBV4-2 with TRBJ2-4; D is possibly TRBD1 (6 bases). V lost 1 base to trimming and J lost 13 bases, with 8 bases between them. CDR3 length equals 11 residues. Germline-derived CDR1 and CDR2 are LGHNA and YNFKEQ. In DNA, the CDR3 is TGTGCCAGCAGCCAAGGGACAGTACAGTACTTC. Its protein is CASSQGTVQYF.

The chain has TRBV5-6 and TRBJ2-3, with 8 bases matching TRBD2. From germline, CDR1 is SGHDT and CDR2 YYEEEE. This CDR3 is 15 amino acids long. J lost 7 bases, V lost 0 bases, and 7 bases had no gene match. The chain's CDR3 is CASSLEGTRIHTQYF. The DNA for the CDR3 is TGTGCCAGCAGCTTGGAAGGGACTAGGATACATACGCAGTATTTT.

V gene TRBV6-6 combines with J gene TRBJ2-5; D may be TRBD2 (5 bases). With 4 bases removed from V and 0 bases from J, the gap between germline ends came to 9 bases. The CDR3 length is 14 residues. Germline lookup yields CDR1 MNHNY and CDR2 SVGAGI (reference sequence). In nucleotides, the CDR3 is TGTGCCAGCAGTTTAGCGACCAACCAAGAGACCCAGTACTTC. The encoded protein is CASSLATNQETQYF.

The chain couples TRBV5-4 to TRBJ1-2, with 7 bases fitting TRBD1. The CDR3 length is 16 residues. Germline CDR1 reads SGHNT; CDR2 reads YYREEE (reference sequence). V shed 5 bases, J shed 3 bases, and the junction held 13 bases outside the gene matches. For the CDR3, the DNA is TGTGCCAGCAGTCGGGCCCCTCCTACAGGGGACTATGGCTACACCTTC. This translates into CASSRAPPTGDYGYTF.

The V and J genes are TRBV4-1 and TRBJ1-3; D might be TRBD1 (6 bases). Germline-derived CDR1 and CDR2 are MGHRA and YSYEKL. This CDR3 spans 15 amino acids. Trimming removed 4 bases from V and 0 bases from J, with 10 bases in between. The CDR3 DNA reads as TGCGCCAGCAGCCCGAGGACAGACTCTGGAAACACCATATATTTT. As protein: CASSPRTDSGNTIYF.